Sequencing of this T cell receptor beta chain was carried out in a study of tumor-infiltrating lymphocytes in primary liver carcinoma. Study summary: Those enrolled were patients of both sexes, who were aged 30 to 69 years.

As concerns this clonotype: Its cognate antigen is unknown. One end of the junction fails to match germline, which may point to a read error.

Germline assignment: CDR1 SGHAT and CDR2 FQNNGV. This CDR3 region has 16 residues. Findings and limits, study-wide: Only about 7.5-25% of top clones spanned all five tumor regions. Top-250-clone fractions were significantly higher in tumors than in blood (p = 0.039).

From roughly 20-30 mg of unsorted bulk tissue, DNA and RNA were co-extracted together. Using a constant-region primer together with ProtoScript II reverse transcriptase, TCR beta cDNA was made from around 0.55 ug of total RNA. Sequencing libraries for TCR beta derived from three nested multiplex PCR rounds that used slightly modified ARM-PCR. Forward primers for TRBV1-TRBV30 and a C-beta reverse primer served the first two PCR rounds, at about 9 cycles each. TCRdb processed the multiplex PCR reads anew with MiXCR; each CDR3 protein has one entry. The sample contains roughly 78,000 distinct CDR3 sequences, about 70% of which appear only once.

This receptor was identified in a woman aged 55 to 70 with primary liver carcinoma and hepatitis B virus infection. The sample consisted of liver tumor tissue from sampling region 4. The subset is: tumor region T4, right-lateral pole. The genes are TRBV11-2 and TRBJ2-7; TRBD2 matches at 8 bases. DNA of the CDR3: TGTACCAGCACGACTCCTGGGCGGGAGGCAAGGGGGGAGCAGTGTTTC. Amino acids: CTSTTPGREARGEQCF.